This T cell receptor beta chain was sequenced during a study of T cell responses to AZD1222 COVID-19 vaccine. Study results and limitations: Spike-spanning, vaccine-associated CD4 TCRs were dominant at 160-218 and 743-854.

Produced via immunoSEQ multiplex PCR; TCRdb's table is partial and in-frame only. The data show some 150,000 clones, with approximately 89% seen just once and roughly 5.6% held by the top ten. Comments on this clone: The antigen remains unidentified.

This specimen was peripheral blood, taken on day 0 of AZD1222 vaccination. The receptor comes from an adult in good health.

CDR3 residues: CASSTGGGDTEAFF. Here the CDR3 DNA reads TGTGCCAGTAGTACGGGGGGCGGCGACACTGAAGCTTTCTTT. This chain joins TRBV19 and TRBJ1-1; maybe TRBD1 (6 bases). V was pared by 4 bases and J by 3 bases, with 12 bases between. The CDR3 length is 14 residues. Per germline, CDR1 LNHDA and CDR2 SQIVND (reference sequence).